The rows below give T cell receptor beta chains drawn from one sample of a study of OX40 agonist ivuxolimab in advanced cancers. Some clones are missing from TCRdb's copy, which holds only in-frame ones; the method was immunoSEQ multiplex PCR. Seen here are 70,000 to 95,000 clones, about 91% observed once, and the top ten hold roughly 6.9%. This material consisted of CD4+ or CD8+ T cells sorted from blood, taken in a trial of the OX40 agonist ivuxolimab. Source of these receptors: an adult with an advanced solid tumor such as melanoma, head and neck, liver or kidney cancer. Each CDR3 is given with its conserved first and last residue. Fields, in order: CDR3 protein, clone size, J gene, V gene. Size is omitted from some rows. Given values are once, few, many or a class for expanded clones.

CDR3aa: CASSLAHRAGNQPQHF; abundance: .; j_gene: TRBJ1-5; v_gene: TRBV7-2
CDR3aa: CASSSQGLTDTQYF; abundance: .; j_gene: TRBJ2-3; v_gene: TRBV18
CDR3aa: CASSVEREGTDTQYF; abundance: .; j_gene: TRBJ2-3; v_gene: TRBV9
CDR3aa: CASDPGGGTEAFF; abundance: .; j_gene: TRBJ1-1; v_gene: TRBV18
CDR3aa: CASSLVDGGAFF; abundance: .; j_gene: TRBJ1-1; v_gene: TRBV5-1
CDR3aa: CASLDRGANNSPLHF; abundance: once; j_gene: TRBJ1-6; v_gene: TRBV2
CDR3aa: CAWSVQGKNIQYF; abundance: once; j_gene: TRBJ2-4; v_gene: TRBV30
CDR3aa: CASGLLTGAMNTEAFF; abundance: .; j_gene: TRBJ1-1; v_gene: TRBV28
CDR3aa: CASSPPVGAGGSYNEQFF; abundance: .; j_gene: TRBJ2-1; v_gene: TRBV27
CDR3aa: CASSLTGSGANVLTF; abundance: .; j_gene: TRBJ2-6; v_gene: TRBV5-6
CDR3aa: CAGGVGQPSYNEQFF; abundance: .; j_gene: TRBJ2-1; v_gene: TRBV30
CDR3aa: CASSGSHEQYF; abundance: .; j_gene: TRBJ2-7; v_gene: TRBV6-1
CDR3aa: CASSRGTGELFF; abundance: once; j_gene: TRBJ2-2; v_gene: TRBV5-1
CDR3aa: CASSGGLAVPTDTQYF; abundance: .; j_gene: TRBJ2-3; v_gene: TRBV5-1
CDR3aa: CASSQIDTLVLGYNEQFF; abundance: .; j_gene: TRBJ2-1; v_gene: TRBV14
CDR3aa: CAWRPYPTSGTGELFF; abundance: .; j_gene: TRBJ2-2; v_gene: TRBV30
CDR3aa: CATSRARGNYGYTF; abundance: .; j_gene: TRBJ1-2; v_gene: TRBV15
CDR3aa: CASSKRSANEQFF; abundance: .; j_gene: TRBJ2-1; v_gene: TRBV2
CDR3aa: CASSPMRTGSKNIQYF; abundance: .; j_gene: TRBJ2-4; v_gene: TRBV19
CDR3aa: CASSEASSASQAFF; abundance: once; j_gene: TRBJ1-1; v_gene: TRBV2
CDR3aa: CASSLAYEQFF; abundance: .; j_gene: TRBJ2-1; v_gene: TRBV5-6
CDR3aa: CASSQGVSGAEQFF; abundance: .; j_gene: TRBJ2-1; v_gene: TRBV4-2
CDR3aa: CASSLGPTYQETQYF; abundance: once; j_gene: TRBJ2-5; v_gene: TRBV5-1
CDR3aa: CAISDGSAVSSYNEQFF; abundance: .; j_gene: TRBJ2-1; v_gene: TRBV10-3
CDR3aa: CASSVRGVSSTEAFF; abundance: once; j_gene: TRBJ1-1; v_gene: TRBV6-1
CDR3aa: CASSVAGAKNIQYF; abundance: .; j_gene: TRBJ2-4; v_gene: TRBV9
CDR3aa: CASRRDSSRGQDTQYF; abundance: .; j_gene: TRBJ2-3; v_gene: TRBV28
CDR3aa: CASSLYPSGSAEQYF; abundance: .; j_gene: TRBJ2-7; v_gene: TRBV28
CDR3aa: CASSQTVNTGELFF; abundance: .; j_gene: TRBJ2-2; v_gene: TRBV7-3
CDR3aa: CASRKTNYSNQPQHF; abundance: .; j_gene: TRBJ1-5; v_gene: TRBV6-6
CDR3aa: CASSGRVAGNTIYF; abundance: .; j_gene: TRBJ1-3; v_gene: TRBV7-2
CDR3aa: CASSLAAGQGVAYEQYF; abundance: .; j_gene: TRBJ2-7; v_gene: TRBV5-1
CDR3aa: CASSPATAYGYTF; abundance: .; j_gene: TRBJ1-2; v_gene: TRBV18
CDR3aa: CAISMQEGRETQYF; abundance: .; j_gene: TRBJ2-5; v_gene: TRBV10-3
CDR3aa: CASSPGDRGGNQPQHF; abundance: .; j_gene: TRBJ1-5; v_gene: TRBV18
CDR3aa: CASSGGTAQETQYF; abundance: .; j_gene: TRBJ2-5; v_gene: TRBV9
CDR3aa: CASSGRAPETQYF; abundance: .; j_gene: TRBJ2-5; v_gene: TRBV9
CDR3aa: CAWNLGAGAFF; abundance: .; j_gene: TRBJ1-1; v_gene: TRBV30
CDR3aa: CASSVRASGTGELFF; abundance: .; j_gene: TRBJ2-2; v_gene: TRBV9
CDR3aa: CASSANWGRGYEQYF; abundance: .; j_gene: TRBJ2-7; v_gene: TRBV9
CDR3aa: CASSYEWDPNSPLHF; abundance: .; j_gene: TRBJ1-6; v_gene: TRBV6-5
CDR3aa: CASSLDGRGNEKLFF; abundance: .; j_gene: TRBJ1-4; v_gene: TRBV5-1
CDR3aa: CASSSLAGSSYEQYF; abundance: few; j_gene: TRBJ2-7; v_gene: TRBV5-4
CDR3aa: CASSLQGATNEKLFF; abundance: .; j_gene: TRBJ1-4; v_gene: TRBV5-1
CDR3aa: CASSAGQTNYGYTF; abundance: .; j_gene: TRBJ1-2; v_gene: TRBV6-1
CDR3aa: CASSPPPATNEKLFF; abundance: .; j_gene: TRBJ1-4; v_gene: TRBV18
CDR3aa: CASSSPNSYEQYF; abundance: .; j_gene: TRBJ2-7; v_gene: TRBV28
CDR3aa: CASSVHDNQPQHF; abundance: .; j_gene: TRBJ1-5; v_gene: TRBV6-1
CDR3aa: CASSSLAGGGYEQYF; abundance: .; j_gene: TRBJ2-7; v_gene: TRBV5-4
CDR3aa: CAITNGGLAEPYEQYF; abundance: .; j_gene: TRBJ2-7; v_gene: TRBV10-3
CDR3aa: CASSERRGDTQYF; abundance: .; j_gene: TRBJ2-3; v_gene: TRBV27
CDR3aa: CASSLGQNYGYTF; abundance: once; j_gene: TRBJ1-2; v_gene: TRBV28
CDR3aa: CASSEGVNTEAFF; abundance: .; j_gene: TRBJ1-1; v_gene: TRBV10-2
CDR3aa: CASSPGQAGEQYF; abundance: .; j_gene: TRBJ2-7; v_gene: TRBV19
CDR3aa: CATRVSPTSNTEAFF; abundance: .; j_gene: TRBJ1-1; v_gene: TRBV15